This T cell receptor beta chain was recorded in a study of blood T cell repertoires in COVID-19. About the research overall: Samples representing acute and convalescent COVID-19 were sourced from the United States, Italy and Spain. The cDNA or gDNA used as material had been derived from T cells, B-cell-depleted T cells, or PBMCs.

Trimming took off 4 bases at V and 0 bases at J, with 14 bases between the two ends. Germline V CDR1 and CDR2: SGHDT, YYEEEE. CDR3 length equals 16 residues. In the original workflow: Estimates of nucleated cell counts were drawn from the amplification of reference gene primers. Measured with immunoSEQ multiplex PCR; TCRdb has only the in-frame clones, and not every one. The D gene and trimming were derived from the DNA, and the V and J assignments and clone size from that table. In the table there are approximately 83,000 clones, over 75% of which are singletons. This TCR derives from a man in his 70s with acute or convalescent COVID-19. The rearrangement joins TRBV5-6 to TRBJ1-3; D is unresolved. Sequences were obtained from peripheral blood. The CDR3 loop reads CASSRPEGYSGNTIYF. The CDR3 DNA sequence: TGTGCCAGCAGCCGACCTGAGGGATACTCTGGAAACACCATATATTTT.